The 23 T cell receptor beta chains in this list originate from one sample, sequenced in a study of T cell clones after liver transplantation. Profiled with immunoSEQ multiplex PCR; TCRdb holds only in-frame clones, not every one. This table has nearly 55,000 clones, around 84% appearing once. Source: CD4+ T cells from blood, taken before liver transplant. The receptors shown here come from a human donor who received a liver transplant.

This rearrangement joins TRBV7-8 to TRBJ2-7; 9 bases align to TRBD2. The V gene end was trimmed by 5 bases and the J gene end by 7 bases; junction bases not matched to a gene: 6. The germline CDR1 and CDR2 sequences are SGHVS and FQNEAQ. The CDR3 is 13 residues long. The CDR3 region is CASSRALAGEQYF. CDR3 nucleotides: TGTGCCAGCAGCCGAGCGCTAGCGGGGGAGCAGTACTTC. The whole variable domain, remainder taken from reference TRBV7-8 and TRBJ2-7, is GAGVSQSPRYKVAKRGQDVALRCDPISGHVSLFWYQQALGQGPEFLTYFQNEAQLDKSGLPSDRFFAERPEGSVSTLKIQRTQQEDSAVYLCASSRALAGEQYFGPGTRLTVT.

This clone was detected a few times. The rearrangement links TRBV6-6 to TRBJ2-5, with D tentatively TRBD1 or TRBD2 (6 bases each). There are 13 residues in the CDR3. Germline V gene data show CDR1 as MNHNY and CDR2 as SVGAGI (reference sequence). Between the trimmed V and J ends, which lost 6 bases and 4 bases, there was a span of 12 bases. CDR3 sequence reads: CASSQQGGETQYF. CDR3 DNA sequence: TGTGCCAGCAGCCAACAGGGAGGAGAGACCCAGTACTTC.

The chain has TRBV18 and TRBJ2-6, with 8 bases that match TRBD1. Germline CDR1 is KGHSH and CDR2 is LQKENI. The trim removed 5 bases at V and 0 bases at J, leaving 6 bases unmatched. This CDR3 has 17 amino acids. CDR3 sequence (DNA): TGTGCCAGCTCATCGGGACAGGTTCCCTCTGGGGCCAACGTCCTGACTTTC. Translating it yields CASSSGQVPSGANVLTF. Variable domain in full (rest from reference TRBV18 and TRBJ2-6): NAGVMQNPRHLVRRRGQEARLRCSPMKGHSHVYWYRQLPEEGLKFMVYLQKENIIDESGMPKERFSAEFPKEGPSILRIQQVVRGDSAAYFCASSSGQVPSGANVLTFGAGSRLTVL.

The CDR3 loop is CATRQGASGEQYF. CDR3 nucleotides: TGTGCCACCCGACAGGGGGCTAGCGGCGAGCAGTACTTC. The chain links TRBV6-5 to TRBJ2-7; TRBD1 aligns across 10 bases. The CDR3 has 13 residues. The germline V gene has CDR1 MNHEY and CDR2 SVGAGI. V dropped 10 bases and J dropped 6; count of bases not matched to a gene: 9.

The chain is built from TRBV14 and TRBJ1-6, with 8 bases that match TRBD1. CDR3 length: 15 residues. Germline CDR1 and CDR2: SGHDN and FVKESK. J was trimmed by 9 bases and V by 1 base; bases with no gene match: 5. The CDR3 reads CASSQVGTGGSPLHF. The CDR3 DNA is TGTGCCAGCAGCCAAGTGGGGACAGGTGGTTCACCCCTCCACTTT.

The chain recombines TRBV7-9 with TRBJ1-1; D perhaps matches TRBD1 (5 bases). The CDR3 contains 15 residues. V was trimmed by 0 bases and J by 7 bases, leaving 15 bases between them. The germline CDR1 and CDR2 sequences are SEHNR and FQNEAQ (reference sequence). The CDR3 nucleotides read TGTGCCAGCAGCTTAGCTGACGGGGGAAGGGGTGAAGCTTTCTTT. Translating it yields CASSLADGGRGEAFF.

The chain has TRBV19 and TRBJ1-3, with 8 nucleotides matching TRBD1. V shed 8 bases, J shed 8 bases, and the junction held 5 bases outside the gene matches. Germline V gives CDR1 LNHDA, CDR2 SQIVND (reference sequence). This CDR3 has 12 residues. CDR3 loop: CASGQGPHTIYF. The CDR3 DNA follows: TGTGCCAGTGGACAGGGTCCGCACACCATATATTTT.

This chain joins TRBV7-3 and TRBJ2-3, with a possible D match to TRBD1 (5 bases). The germline V gene has CDR1 SGHTA and CDR2 FQGTGA. The CDR3 sequence is 17 residues long. V lost 0 bases and J lost 4, with 17 bases in between. The CDR3 protein is CASSLTAARLGPDTQYF. CDR3 nucleotides: TGTGCCAGCAGCTTAACGGCGGCCAGGTTGGGGCCAGATACGCAGTATTTT.

This chain joins TRBV29-1 and TRBJ2-2, with D possibly being TRBD1 (6 bases). The CDR3 runs 17 residues. V lost 4 bases, J lost 8 bases, and 26 bases lay in between. In germline, CDR1 is SQVTM, CDR2 ANQGSEA. The CDR3 reads CSVGERKGHSIVGELFF. The CDR3 bases are TGCAGCGTTGGGGAAAGGAAGGGACACTCAATCGTTGGGGAGCTGTTTTTT.

This rearrangement joins TRBV6-1 to TRBJ2-2, with D possibly matching TRBD2 (6 bases). The ends were cut back, 8 bases at V and 2 bases at J, with 12 bases in the middle. The CDR3 runs to 14 residues. Germline assignment: CDR1 MNHNS and CDR2 SASEGT. In nucleotides, the CDR3 is TGTGCCAGCCGATGGGACTTTAACACCGGGGAGCTGTTTTTT. Its translation is CASRWDFNTGELFF.

This CDR3 reads CASSPSTEWEQFF. CDR3 nucleotides: TGTGCCAGCTCACCGAGTACCGAATGGGAGCAGTTCTTC. V and J are TRBV18 and TRBJ2-1; D is undetermined. In germline, CDR1 is KGHSH, CDR2 LQKENI. The CDR3 extends over 13 amino acids. The V and J ends lost 3 bases and 10 bases respectively, with 13 bases between them.

V is TRBV11-2 and J is TRBJ1-4, with TRBD1 as a possible D gene (6 bases). The germline CDR1 and CDR2 sequences are SGHAT and FQNNGV. The CDR3 runs to 17 residues. Trimming took off 7 bases at V and 1 base at J, with 19 bases between the two ends. CDR3 loop: CASTRPRGAGTNEKLFF. The CDR3 DNA reads TGTGCCAGCACCCGGCCTCGGGGGGCGGGAACTAATGAAAAACTGTTTTTT.

Points on this clone: A far larger clone lies a single base away; this is likely a read error. The V and J genes are TRBV6-5 and TRBJ1-1; D not certain. Per the germline V gene, CDR1 is MNHEY and CDR2 is SVGAGI. V dropped 6 bases and J dropped 1 base, with 3 bases sitting between them. This CDR3 is built from 11 residues. CDR3 nucleotides: TGTGCCAGCAGGAGGAACACTGAAGCTTTCTTT. Its translation: CASRRNTEAFF.

The chain recombines TRBV7-2 with TRBJ2-3; TRBD2 matches at 7 bases. V shed 1 base, J shed 3 bases, and the junction held 1 base outside the gene matches. Germline-derived CDR1 and CDR2 are SGHTA and FQGNSA. This CDR3 is built from 14 residues. CDR3 residues: CASSLVGGTDTQYF. The CDR3 DNA reads TGTGCCAGCAGCTTAGTGGGAGGGACAGATACGCAGTATTTT.

V usage is TRBV11-1 and J usage is TRBJ2-7; possible D gene TRBD1, 5 bases. Trimming left V 1 base short and J 3 bases short, with 13 bases between. The CDR3 runs 15 residues. The germline gives CDR1 SGHAT, CDR2 FQDESV (reference sequence). CDR3: CASSLEETGNYEQYF. DNA of the CDR3: TGTGCCAGCAGCTTAGAAGAAACAGGCAACTACGAGCAGTACTTC. The whole variable domain, remainder taken from reference TRBV11-1 and TRBJ2-7, is EAEVAQSPRYKITEKSQAVAFWCDPISGHATLYWYRQILGQGPELLVQFQDESVVDDSQLPKDRFSAERLKGVDSTLKIQPAELGDSAMYLCASSLEETGNYEQYFGPGTRLTVT.

The rearrangement joins TRBV10-3 to TRBJ2-1, with 13 nucleotides matching TRBD2. The V gene end was trimmed by 0 bases and the J gene end by 7 bases; junction bases not matched to a gene: 6. The CDR3 loop spans 17 amino acids. Looked up from germline, CDR1 is ENHRY and CDR2 is SYGVKD. The DNA for the CDR3 is TGTGCCATCAGTGAGTCTTTACTAGCGGGGGGGCGGAATGAGCAGTTCTTC. It specifies CAISESLLAGGRNEQFF.

The rearrangement links TRBV30 to TRBJ2-1; 7 positions agree with TRBD1. Germline assignment: CDR1 GTSNPN and CDR2 SVGIG (reference sequence). Losses at the gene ends were 0 bases for V and 7 bases for J; bases not matched to a gene: 15. The CDR3 is made up of 17 amino acids. DNA for the CDR3: TGTGCCTGGAGTGTGTCCCCCAACAGGGGCGGTAGAAATGAGCAGTTCTTC. Its translation: CAWSVSPNRGGRNEQFF.

J is TRBJ2-3 and V is TRBV10-3; D remains unclear. Germline V gene data show CDR1 as ENHRY and CDR2 as SYGVKD. This CDR3 has 11 residues. V lost 8 bases and J lost 2, with 5 bases in between. CDR3 in DNA: TGTGCCATCGGATACACAGATACGCAGTATTTT. Amino acid sequence: CAIGYTDTQYF.

V and J are TRBV6-6 and TRBJ2-3, with D perhaps given as TRBD1 or TRBD2 (5 bases each). The V end was cut by 2 bases, the J end by 7 bases, with 16 bases between. The CDR3 extends over 15 amino acids. CDR1 is MNHNY and CDR2 is SVGAGI in the germline V gene (reference sequence). The CDR3 DNA reads as TGTGCCAGCAGTTACACACCGGGACCTCGGCATACGCAGTATTTT. Amino acids: CASSYTPGPRHTQYF.

J is TRBJ2-7 and V is TRBV5-1; unclear D gene. The CDR3 consists of 13 residues. V lost 0 bases and J 6 bases, leaving 10 bases between the germline ends. CDR1 is SGHRS, CDR2 YFSETQ, per germline. CDR3 loop: CASSLGKDREQYF. The CDR3 DNA sequence: TGCGCCAGCAGCTTGGGTAAAGATCGCGAGCAGTACTTC.

This chain joins TRBV15 and TRBJ1-1; possible D gene TRBD1, 5 bases. Germline CDR1 LNHNV, CDR2 YYDKDF (reference sequence). CDR3 length: 14 amino acids. V lost 2 bases, J lost 4 bases, and 11 bases lay in between. The CDR3 DNA reads as TGTGCCACCAGCAGACCTCAGGGTGGCACTGAAGCTTTCTTT. Amino acid sequence: CATSRPQGGTEAFF.

V gene TRBV15 combines with J gene TRBJ2-7; a weak D match, TRBD1 (6 bases). The V gene lost 2 bases and the J gene lost 4 bases, with 9 bases spanning the gap. CDR3 length: 13 amino acids. The germline V gene encodes CDR1 LNHNV and CDR2 YYDKDF (reference sequence). The DNA for the CDR3 is TGTGCCACCAGCAGACCTCAGGGGTACGAGCAGTACTTC. It specifies CATSRPQGYEQYF.

The gene calls are TRBV5-3 and TRBJ2-3; 8 bases line up with TRBD2. Being an ORF, TRBV5-3 has a function that is uncertain. The CDR3 sequence is 15 residues long. The junction had 10 bases not matched to a gene; V was cut back by 4 bases and J by 6 bases. The CDR3 loop is CARSRSAGGRDTQYF. The CDR3 nucleotides are TGTGCCAGAAGCAGATCGGCGGGAGGTCGCGATACGCAGTATTTT.